These 9 T cell receptor beta chains were all obtained from the same sample, sequenced in a study of T-cell reconstitution after alpha-beta-depleted transplantation in children. Library preparation (for TCRbeta) was performed with unique molecular identifiers. TCRdb reanalysed the PCR reads using MiXCR and keeps one entry per CDR3 protein. The table includes hundreds of thousands of distinct CDR3 sequences, 9.5% to 13% detected once. The input for sequencing was PBMCs, taken before TCRalphabeta/CD19-depleted stem cell transplant. Source of these receptors: a child younger than two with acute myeloid leukemia, due to receive a stem cell transplant.

This clonotype occurred many times. The chain combines TRBV3-1 with TRBJ1-2; D is uncertain. V was trimmed by 10 bases and J by 7 bases, leaving 25 bases between them. The CDR3 sequence is 15 residues long. Looked up from germline, CDR1 is LGHDT and CDR2 is YNNKEL (reference sequence). The CDR3 bases are TGTGCCAACCGGCACCCCCGACTTTACTGGAGTGGCTACACCTTC. It codes for CANRHPRLYWSGYTF.

This clonotype has at least ten counts. The chain is built from TRBV20-1 and TRBJ2-3; no clear D gene. Germline loops: CDR1 DFQATT, CDR2 SNEGSKA (reference sequence). CDR3 size: 12 residues. V was clipped by 3 bases and J by 0 bases, with 4 bases between them. The CDR3 loop reads CSARESTDTQYF. CDR3 sequence (DNA): TGCAGTGCTAGGGAGAGCACAGATACGCAGTATTTT.

This clonotype was seen many times. The genes are TRBV7-2 and TRBJ2-7, with TRBD2 matching over 10 bases. V shed 4 bases and J 0 bases; nucleotides not matched to a gene: 3. This CDR3 is built from 15 residues. Germline V gene lookup returns CDR1 SGHTA and CDR2 FQGNSA. The CDR3 sequence is CASSSGLAVSYEQYF. CDR3 sequence (DNA): TGTGCCAGCAGCTCCGGACTAGCGGTCTCCTACGAGCAGTACTTC.

The V call is TRBV5-3, the J call TRBJ2-1; no clear D. TRBV5-3 is annotated as an ORF whose role is uncertain. CDR3 size: 11 residues. V was cut by 0 bases and J by 7 bases, with 2 bases left in between. CDR3 sequence (DNA): TGTGCCAGAAGCTTGGGGAATGAGCAGTTCTTC. Protein product: CARSLGNEQFF.

This clonotype was observed many times. V gene TRBV6-5 combines with J gene TRBJ1-1; the D gene is possibly TRBD1 (5 bases). CDR3 length: 13 residues. In germline, CDR1 is MNHEY, CDR2 SVGAGI. V was shortened by 2 bases and J by 3 bases, with 7 bases between the two germline ends. CDR3 DNA: TGTGCCAGCAGTTACCGAGGGGACACTGAAGCTTTCTTT. Encoded protein: CASSYRGDTEAFF.

This clonotype was seen many times. The V gene is TRBV20-1, the J gene TRBJ1-2, with D unclear. V was trimmed by 2 bases and J by 6 bases, leaving 13 bases between them. This CDR3 has 13 residues. CDR1 DFQATT and CDR2 SNEGSKA come from the germline V gene (reference sequence). CDR3 region: CSARRSKGDGYTF. The DNA of the CDR3 is TGCAGTGCTAGAAGGTCAAAGGGAGATGGCTACACCTTC.

In its sample, this clonotype was seen many times. The rearrangement links TRBV7-9 to TRBJ2-1; 8 bases are shared with TRBD2. This CDR3 comprises 12 residues. Trimming took 6 bases from V and 9 from J; bases not matched to a gene: 4. Germline CDR1 reads SEHNR; CDR2 reads FQNEAQ (reference sequence). Here the CDR3 DNA reads TGTGCCAGCAGAAAAGGACTAGCTGAGCAGTTCTTC. This codes for CASRKGLAEQFF.

This clonotype was recorded at least ten times. This chain uses TRBV29-1 with TRBJ2-7, with TRBD1 matching over 8 bases. This CDR3 is built from 12 residues. CDR1 and CDR2 (germline): SQVTM, ANQGSEA. Trimming took 2 bases from V and 7 from J; bases not matched to a gene: 4. The CDR3 loop reads CSVETGGKEQYF. In DNA form, the CDR3 reads TGCAGCGTTGAAACAGGGGGGAAAGAGCAGTACTTC.

This clonotype has a count of ten or more. V gene TRBV12-3 or TRBV12-4 combines with J gene TRBJ2-1, with 9 bases aligning to TRBD2. With 1 base clipped from V and 14 bases from J, the junction kept 18 bases outside the gene matches. The CDR3 is 17 amino acids. The CDR3 spells CASSLGPLSGSGKREFF. CDR3 nucleotides: TGTGCCAGCAGTTTAGGGCCCCTTAGCGGGAGCGGGAAGAGGGAGTTCTTC.